Below are 21 T cell receptor beta chains sequenced from a single sample in a study of beta chain features in type 1 diabetes. Antigens for these TCRs are unknown. Study-wide points: People with Type 1 diabetes carried modestly yet significantly shorter TCRB CDR3s in all four CD4+ subsets.

The entirety of the isolated RNA underwent reverse transcription, so expressed TCRB transcripts were sequenced. The table came from immunoSEQ multiplex PCR; TCRdb's copy has only in-frame clones and leaves some out. The sample contains about 340,000 clones, roughly 12% of which appear only once. Sequencing was carried out using naive CD4+ T cells from blood. The receptors stem from a woman aged 18-30 years with type 1 diabetes.

This clone was seen more than once but under ten times. At one of its ends the junction is not consistent with the germline gene, which may arise from a read error. The rearrangement links TRBV30 to TRBJ2-2; the D gene is possibly TRBD1 (5 bases). The length of the CDR3 is 15 residues. Germline V gives CDR1 GTSNPN, CDR2 SVGIG (reference sequence). CDR3 bases: TGTGCCTGGAGTGTGGGCAGGGTGAACGCCGGGGAGCTGTTTTTT. It is translated as CAWSVGRVNAGELFF.

This clone was detected a few times. The J gene is TRBJ2-1, the V gene TRBV4-3; 14 positions agree with TRBD2. The J segment lost 4 bases and the V segment lost 5 bases, leaving 10 bases of the junction unmatched. There are 18 residues in the CDR3. Germline CDR1 LGHNA, CDR2 YSLEER. Here the CDR3 DNA reads TGCGCCAGCAGCAAAGGGACTAGCGGGAGTACATGGTACAATGAGCAGTTCTTC. This gives the protein CASSKGTSGSTWYNEQFF.

The chain has TRBV19 and TRBJ1-3; tentative D call: TRBD1 (5 bases). Trimming removed 10 bases from V and 0 bases from J, with 16 bases in between. The germline gives CDR1 LNHDA, CDR2 SQIVND (reference sequence). The CDR3 totals 15 residues. The CDR3 sequence is CATSGGSFSGNTIYF. The CDR3 bases are TGTGCCACCTCGGGGGGGTCCTTCTCTGGAAACACCATATATTTT.

The chain is built from TRBV19 and TRBJ2-1; D is ambiguous. The CDR3 totals 13 residues. V was trimmed by 6 bases and J by 5 bases, leaving 11 bases between them. CDR1 LNHDA and CDR2 SQIVND come from the germline V gene (reference sequence). CDR3 sequence (DNA): TGTGCCAGTAGGCCGTGGGCCGACAATGAGCAGTTCTTC. Encoded protein: CASRPWADNEQFF.

The rearrangement joins TRBV7-9 to TRBJ2-3, with D perhaps TRBD2 (6 bases). Per the germline V gene, CDR1 is SEHNR and CDR2 is FQNEAQ (reference sequence). The ends were cut back, 1 base at V and 4 bases at J, with 9 bases in the middle. CDR3 length: 14 amino acids. CDR3 DNA sequence: TGTGCCAGCAGCTTAGAGCGGGTGCCAGATACGCAGTATTTT. It yields the protein CASSLERVPDTQYF.

The sample holds a few counts of this clone. This chain links TRBV14 with TRBJ2-1, with 10 positions matching TRBD2. This CDR3 contains 17 residues. The germline V gene encodes CDR1 SGHDN and CDR2 FVKESK. Trimming at V came to 4 bases and at J to 3 bases, leaving 9 bases not matched to a gene. The CDR3 here is CASSPHHLAGVYNEQFF. CDR3 DNA sequence: TGTGCCAGCAGCCCCCATCACCTAGCGGGAGTCTACAATGAGCAGTTCTTC.

This clone was seen a few times. V usage is TRBV5-1 and J usage is TRBJ1-2; D ambiguous. This CDR3 comprises 13 residues. The V gene's germline CDR1 is SGHRS and CDR2 YFSETQ. Trimming took 1 base from V and 3 from J, leaving 7 bases between them. CDR3 coding DNA: TGCGCCAGCAGCTTGTGGGGAGACTATGGCTACACCTTC. Translated: CASSLWGDYGYTF. The complete variable domain, with remaining parts taken from reference TRBV5-1 and TRBJ1-2, reads KAGVTQTPRYLIKTRGQQVTLSCSPISGHRSVSWYQQTPGQGLQFLFEYFSETQRNKGNFPGRFSGRQFSNSRSEMNVSTLELGDSALYLCASSLWGDYGYTFGSGTRLTVV.

The CDR3 DNA reads TGCAGCGTTCGGACTTTTCAAGAGACCCAGTACTTC. It is translated as CSVRTFQETQYF. The genes are TRBV29-1 and TRBJ2-5; tentative D call: TRBD2 (5 bases). The germline gives CDR1 SQVTM, CDR2 ANQGSEA. The CDR3 is 12 amino acids. V was pared by 5 bases and J by 2 bases, with 9 bases between.

This clone was observed a handful of times. The chain carries TRBV28 and TRBJ2-3; 13 bases agree with TRBD2. V shed 5 bases and J 6 bases; nucleotides not matched to a gene: 11. The CDR3 sequence is 17 residues long. Per germline, CDR1 MDHEN and CDR2 SYDVKM. Written as DNA, the CDR3 is TGTGCCAGCAGTCTCCTTCGACTAGCGGGAGGTATGGATACGCAGTATTTT. Amino acid sequence: CASSLLRLAGGMDTQYF.

This clone was counted a few times. The chain uses TRBV7-8 and TRBJ2-2; D remains ambiguous. Trimming shortened V by 2 bases and J by 4 bases, and 8 bases separated the two germline ends. CDR1 and CDR2 (germline): SGHVS, FQNEAQ. The CDR3 length is 14 residues. In DNA form, the CDR3 reads TGTGCCAGCAGCTTATCCCGAGTCACCGGGGAGCTGTTTTTT. It translates to CASSLSRVTGELFF.

This clone turned up a few times. The chain recombines TRBV27 with TRBJ1-1; no clear D. V was shortened by 5 bases and J by 0 bases, with 7 bases between the two germline ends. The germline V gene has CDR1 MNHEY and CDR2 SMNVEV (reference sequence). This CDR3 has 13 residues. For the CDR3, the DNA is TGTGCCAGCAGTCCCCCAATGAACACTGAAGCTTTCTTT. Amino acid sequence: CASSPPMNTEAFF.

This chain links TRBV6-5 with TRBJ2-6; D is unresolved. Germline V CDR1 and CDR2: MNHEY, SVGAGI. The V and J ends lost 0 bases and 0 bases respectively, with 6 bases between them. CDR3 length: 16 residues. In DNA, the CDR3 is TGTGCCAGCAGTTACTCGAGGCGCTCTGGGGCCAACGTCCTGACTTTC. Translation gives CASSYSRRSGANVLTF.

The chain recombines TRBV18 with TRBJ2-2; D is ambiguous. CDR1 and CDR2 (germline): KGHSH, LQKENI. V dropped 0 bases and J dropped 3 bases, with 5 bases sitting between them. The length of the CDR3 is 14 residues. The CDR3 DNA reads TGTGCCAGCTCACCACCGGCAGACACCGGGGAGCTGTTTTTT. It translates to CASSPPADTGELFF.

V usage is TRBV7-9 and J usage is TRBJ2-1; 11 bases map to TRBD2. Germline V gene data show CDR1 as SEHNR and CDR2 as FQNEAQ (reference sequence). The length of the CDR3 is 15 residues. Trimming at V came to 5 bases and at J to 6 bases, leaving 6 bases not matched to a gene. The CDR3 DNA follows: TGTGCCAGCAGCCCTGAACTAGCGGGAGTCAATGAGCAGTTCTTC. Encoded protein: CASSPELAGVNEQFF.

The sample holds a few counts of this clone. The chain is built from TRBV28 and TRBJ1-2; 8 positions agree with TRBD1. The CDR3 totals 15 residues. Germline CDR1 reads MDHEN; CDR2 reads SYDVKM. Trimming cost V 4 bases and J 4 bases; bases outside gene matches: 8. This CDR3 is CASSSHGQGLYGYTF. The DNA for the CDR3 is TGTGCCAGCAGTTCGCACGGACAGGGTCTCTATGGCTACACCTTC.

This clone has only a few counts. The rearrangement uses TRBV30 and TRBJ1-4, with no clear D. V was pared by 1 base and J by 10 bases, with 7 bases between. The CDR3 runs 11 residues. CDR1 and CDR2 from the germline V gene are GTSNPN and SVGIG (reference sequence). Written as DNA, the CDR3 is TGTGCCTGGAGTGGGGCCCGAAAACTGTTTTTT. This sequence encodes CAWSGARKLFF.

This clone was counted between two and nine times. The chain combines TRBV29-1 with TRBJ2-1; 8 positions agree with TRBD1. Per germline, CDR1 SQVTM and CDR2 ANQGSEA. The CDR3 has 14 residues. After removal of 4 bases from V and 4 bases from J, the junction contained 6 bases not matched to a gene. CDR3 in DNA: TGCAGCGTTGTATACAGGGGGTTGTACAATGAGCAGTTCTTC. Its protein product is CSVVYRGLYNEQFF.

This chain uses TRBV30 with TRBJ1-1; weak D call: TRBD1 (6 bases). The germline gives CDR1 GTSNPN, CDR2 SVGIG (reference sequence). The CDR3 length is 13 residues. V was cut by 1 base and J by 6 bases, with 12 bases left in between. The CDR3 region is CAWSAGQKPEAFF. The CDR3 bases are TGTGCCTGGAGTGCTGGACAGAAACCTGAAGCTTTCTTT.

V usage is TRBV6-1 and J usage is TRBJ2-7; 8 nucleotides agree with TRBD2. V trimming: 3 bases; J trimming: 2 bases; junction bases outside the gene matches: 6. The CDR3 consists of 15 residues. Germline CDR1 and CDR2: MNHNS and SASEGT. DNA for the CDR3: TGTGCCAGCAGTGACCTCCCGGGAGGGCCCTACGAGCAGTACGTC. Residues: CASSDLPGGPYEQYV.

This clone was counted between two and nine times. This chain uses TRBV18 with TRBJ2-3; D is possibly TRBD2 (5 bases). This CDR3 contains 14 residues. V lost 3 bases to trimming and J lost 3 bases, with 10 bases between them. The V gene's germline CDR1 is KGHSH and CDR2 LQKENI. CDR3 loop: CASSPSTITDTQYF. The CDR3 DNA is TGTGCCAGCTCACCGTCGACTATTACAGATACGCAGTATTTT.

The chain carries TRBV18 and TRBJ2-7; TRBD2 matches 7 bases. This CDR3 comprises 13 residues. J was trimmed by 6 bases and V by 5 bases; bases with no gene match: 7. Per the germline V gene, CDR1 is KGHSH and CDR2 is LQKENI. CDR3 sequence (DNA): TGTGCCAGCTCAGAGACTAGCCAAGCCGAGCAGTACTTC. This gives the protein CASSETSQAEQYF.